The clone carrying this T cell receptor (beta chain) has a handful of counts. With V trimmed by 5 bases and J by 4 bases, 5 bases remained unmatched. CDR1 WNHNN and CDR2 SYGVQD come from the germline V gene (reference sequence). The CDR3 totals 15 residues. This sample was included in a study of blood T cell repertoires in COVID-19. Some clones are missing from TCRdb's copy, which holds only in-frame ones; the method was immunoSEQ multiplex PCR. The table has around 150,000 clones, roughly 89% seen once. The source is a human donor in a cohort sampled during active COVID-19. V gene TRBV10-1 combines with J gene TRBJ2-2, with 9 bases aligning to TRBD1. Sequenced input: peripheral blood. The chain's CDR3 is CASSLDRGGTGELFF. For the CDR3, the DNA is TGCGCCAGCAGTCTGGACAGGGGAGGCACCGGGGAGCTGTTTTTT.